One and the same sample provided the 16 T cell receptor beta chains below, sequenced in a study of cytomegalovirus exposure and HLA in healthy donors. PCR was performed using 60 Vbeta and 13 Jbeta primers. This table comes from immunoSEQ multiplex PCR, and its TCRdb copy is limited to in-frame clones, with some not included. Among 160,000 or so clones listed, approximately 79% were seen once. Sequenced: PBMCs. These receptors all stem from a man aged 40-55 years in good health and CMV-seronegative.

J is TRBJ2-1 and V is TRBV18, with 11 nucleotides matching TRBD2. CDR1 is KGHSH, CDR2 LQKENI, per germline. The CDR3 extends over 17 amino acids. Trimming at V came to 1 base and at J to 11 bases, leaving 13 bases not matched to a gene. The CDR3 sequence is CASSPRELAGARGKQFF. The CDR3 nucleotides are TGTGCCAGCTCACCACGGGAACTAGCGGGGGCCCGGGGGAAGCAGTTCTTC.

This chain connects TRBV5-1 to TRBJ2-5, with D possibly TRBD1 on 7 matching bases. This CDR3 spans 14 amino acids. Trimming removed 2 bases from V and 4 bases from J, with 12 bases in between. Per germline, CDR1 SGHRS and CDR2 YFSETQ. As DNA, the CDR3 is TGCGCCAGCAGCTTCTCCAGGGGGGCAGAGACCCAGTACTTC. This translates into CASSFSRGAETQYF.

The CDR3: CASSLVSSGSGETQYF. The CDR3 DNA reads as TGCGCCAGCAGCTTGGTTTCTAGCGGGAGCGGGGAGACCCAGTACTTC. This sequence joins TRBV5-1 and TRBJ2-5, with 10 bases fitting TRBD2. Trimming took 0 bases from V and 5 from J; bases not matched to a gene: 7. The CDR3 totals 16 residues. Germline lookup yields CDR1 SGHRS and CDR2 YFSETQ. The full variable domain, in which reference TRBV5-1 and TRBJ2-5 provide the parts outside the CDR3, is KAGVTQTPRYLIKTRGQQVTLSCSPISGHRSVSWYQQTPGQGLQFLFEYFSETQRNKGNFPGRFSGRQFSNSRSEMNVSTLELGDSALYLCASSLVSSGSGETQYFGPGTRLLVL.

In this sample, this clone turned up once. The rearrangement uses TRBV28 and TRBJ2-3; the match to TRBD2 covers 10 bases. Losses at the gene ends were 8 bases for V and 3 bases for J; bases not matched to a gene: 2. This CDR3 comprises 13 residues. The germline gives CDR1 MDHEN, CDR2 SYDVKM. The CDR3: CASLAGGTDTQYF. CDR3 in DNA: TGTGCCAGCTTAGCGGGAGGAACAGATACGCAGTATTTT.

Of note for this clone: Other DNA sequences in this specimen translate into the identical CDR3. V is TRBV5-1 and J is TRBJ2-3; the D is unclear. This CDR3 has 15 residues. Looked up from germline, CDR1 is SGHRS and CDR2 is YFSETQ. V was trimmed by 0 bases and J by 0 bases, leaving 8 bases between them. The CDR3 loop is CASSLDGTSTDTQYF. The CDR3 DNA sequence: TGCGCCAGCAGCTTGGACGGTACTAGCACAGATACGCAGTATTTT.

On this clone itself: An end of the junction differs from the germline gene, which may be a read error. This chain connects TRBV7-7 to TRBJ2-5, with 8 nucleotides matching TRBD1. CDR3 size: 16 residues. CDR1 SSHAT and CDR2 FNYEAQ come from the germline V gene (reference sequence). CDR3 coding DNA: TGTGCTAGCAGCTTAGGGAACAGGGGGGCCCAAGAGACCCAGTACTTC. Its protein product is CASSLGNRGAQETQYF.

The CDR3 nucleotides are TGTGCCAGCAGCCCAAGGGACAGAAGCTCTGGGGCCAACGTCCTGACTTTC. Translating gives CASSPRDRSSGANVLTF. The chain has TRBV5-4 and TRBJ2-6, with 7 bases that match TRBD1. Germline V lookup: CDR1 SGHNT, CDR2 YYREEE (reference sequence). This CDR3 has 17 amino acids. Trimming removed 4 bases from V and 0 bases from J; junction bases left unmatched: 7.

This clone was counted a few times. This chain joins TRBV5-6 and TRBJ1-6, with TRBD1 identical over 9 bases. Per germline, CDR1 SGHDT and CDR2 YYEEEE. J gave up 0 bases and V 2 bases, and 6 bases lay outside the gene matches. CDR3 size: 18 residues. The DNA of the CDR3 is TGTGCCAGCAGCTTCCACAGGGGGCTAGGCTCCTATAATTCACCCCTCCACTTT. Protein product: CASSFHRGLGSYNSPLHF.

CDR3 loop: CASSPGQGAFGNTIYF. The CDR3 coding sequence is TGTGCCAGCAGCCCCGGACAGGGGGCGTTTGGAAACACCATATATTTT. The chain links TRBV7-2 to TRBJ1-3; 11 bases line up with TRBD1. V was pared by 5 bases and J by 3 bases, with 6 bases of the junction left unmatched. The CDR3 sequence is 16 residues long. Germline V lookup: CDR1 SGHTA, CDR2 FQGNSA.

A remark on this clone: This same CDR3 is encoded by further DNA sequences in the sample. The V call is TRBV5-1, the J call TRBJ2-5, with D uncertain. Germline loops: CDR1 SGHRS, CDR2 YFSETQ. Trimming removed 2 bases at V and 5 bases at J, with 4 bases between. This CDR3 comprises 11 residues. The CDR3 here is CASSLEETQYF. The CDR3 DNA sequence: TGCGCCAGCAGCTTAGAGGAGACCCAGTACTTC.

This clone was seen a single time. V and J are TRBV28 and TRBJ2-5, with D unresolved. Germline CDR1 MDHEN, CDR2 SYDVKM. The CDR3 is 9 amino acids. Between the trimmed V and J ends, which lost 5 bases and 13 bases, there was a span of 8 bases. This CDR3 is CASSLRLYF. CDR3 bases: TGTGCCAGCAGTCTCCGTCTGTACTTC.

The rearrangement joins TRBV7-9 to TRBJ2-7; D possibly corresponds to TRBD1 (5 bases). The CDR3 covers 14 residues. CDR1 SEHNR and CDR2 FQNEAQ come from the germline V gene (reference sequence). Trimming took off 7 bases at V and 0 bases at J, with 13 bases between the two ends. Written as DNA, the CDR3 is TGTGCCAGCATCAAAACAGGTAGCTCCTACGAGCAGTACTTC. This sequence encodes CASIKTGSSYEQYF.

This clone occurred once. J is TRBJ2-5 and V is TRBV5-1; the D gene is possibly TRBD1 (6 bases). CDR1 SGHRS and CDR2 YFSETQ come from the germline V gene. The CDR3 runs 16 residues. Trimming removed 0 bases from V and 5 bases from J, with 17 bases in between. CDR3 region: CASSLGSSGAQETQYF. The CDR3 region has the DNA TGCGCCAGCAGCTTGGGTAGTTCAGGGGCCCAGGAGACCCAGTACTTC.

The chain employs TRBV23-1 and TRBJ1-6, with D possibly TRBD1 on 6 matching bases. TRBV23-1 is an ORF, and what it does is uncertain. Trimming cost V 10 bases and J 13 bases, with 26 bases left between them. The CDR3 is 15 amino acids. The CDR3 nucleotides are TGCGCCACCAGGGGAGGGAAGACCGCCGGAGCTCCCCTCCACTTT. It yields the protein CATRGGKTAGAPLHF.

The chain carries TRBV28 and TRBJ2-1; 9 bases match TRBD1. Germline V lookup: CDR1 MDHEN, CDR2 SYDVKM. V trimming: 2 bases; J trimming: 8 bases; junction bases outside the gene matches: 10. The CDR3 has 16 residues. The CDR3 reads CASSLGGQGLPHEQFF. The CDR3 nucleotides are TGTGCCAGCAGTTTAGGGGGACAGGGCCTCCCCCATGAGCAGTTCTTC. The variable domain in full, with the rest retrieved from reference TRBV28 and TRBJ2-1, is DVKVTQSSRYLVKRTGEKVFLECVQDMDHENMFWYRQDPGLGLRLIYFSYDVKMKEKGDIPEGYSVSREKKERFSLILESASTNQTSMYLCASSLGGQGLPHEQFFGPGTRLTVL.

The CDR3 reads CASSMDGQELNYGYTF. The CDR3 DNA follows: TGTGCCAGTAGTATGGACGGACAGGAGTTGAACTATGGCTACACCTTC. The J gene is TRBJ1-2, the V gene TRBV19, with 7 nucleotides matching TRBD1. Trimming took 3 bases from V and 2 from J; bases not matched to a gene: 9. The CDR3 runs to 16 residues. Germline CDR1 LNHDA, CDR2 SQIVND (reference sequence).